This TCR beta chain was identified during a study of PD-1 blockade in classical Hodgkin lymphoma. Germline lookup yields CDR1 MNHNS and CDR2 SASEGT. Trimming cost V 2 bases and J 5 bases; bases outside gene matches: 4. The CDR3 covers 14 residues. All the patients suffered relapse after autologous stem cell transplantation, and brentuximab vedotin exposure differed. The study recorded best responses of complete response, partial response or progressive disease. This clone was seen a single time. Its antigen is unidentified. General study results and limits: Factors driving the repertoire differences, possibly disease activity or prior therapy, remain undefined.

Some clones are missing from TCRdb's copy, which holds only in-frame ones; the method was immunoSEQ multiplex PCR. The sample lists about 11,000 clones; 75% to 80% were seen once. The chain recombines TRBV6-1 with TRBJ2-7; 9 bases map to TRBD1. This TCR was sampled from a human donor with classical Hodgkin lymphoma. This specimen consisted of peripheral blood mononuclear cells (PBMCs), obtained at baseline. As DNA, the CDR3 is TGTGCCAGCAGTGAACACAGGGGGCAGGACGAGCAGTACTTC. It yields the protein CASSEHRGQDEQYF.